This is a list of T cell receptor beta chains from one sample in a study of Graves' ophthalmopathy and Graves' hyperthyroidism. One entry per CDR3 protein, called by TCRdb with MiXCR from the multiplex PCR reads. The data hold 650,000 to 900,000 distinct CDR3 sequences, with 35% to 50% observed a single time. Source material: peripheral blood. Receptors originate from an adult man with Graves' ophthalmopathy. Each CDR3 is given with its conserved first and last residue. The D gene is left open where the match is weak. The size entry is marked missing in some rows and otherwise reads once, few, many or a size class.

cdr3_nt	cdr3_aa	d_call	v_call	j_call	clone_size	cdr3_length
TGTGCCATCAGTGAGTCGGGCCTCGCTAGTTCACCCCTCCACTTT	CAISESGLASSPLHF	.	TRBV9	TRBJ1-6	.	15
TGTGCCAGCAGTGATTCTCAGGGTAACACTGAAGCTTTCTTT	CASSDSQGNTEAFF	.	TRBV25-1	TRBJ1-1	.	14
TGCAGTGCAAAGGAGGGGTACGGCCACGAGCAGTACTTC	CSAKEGYGHEQYF	.	TRBV20-1	TRBJ2-7	.	13
TGTGCCAGCAGTTTAGGGCCCTCACCCCTCCACTTT	CASSLGPSPLHF	.	TRBV12-3/TRBV12-4	TRBJ1-6	many	12
TGTGCCAGCAGCTTAACTAGCGGCATAGCCTACGAGCAGTACTTC	CASSLTSGIAYEQYF	TRBD2	TRBV7-9	TRBJ2-7	few	15
TGTGCCAGCAGTTACTCAGGACAGGGGGTTGGCTACACCTTC	CASSYSGQGVGYTF	TRBD1	TRBV6-5	TRBJ1-2	.	14
TGTGCCAGCAGTGCTAGAGATGGTATCAAAGCTTTCTTT	CASSARDGIKAFF	.	TRBV25-1	TRBJ1-1	.	13
TGTGCCAGCAGTAAATGGGGACCCTATGGCTACACCTTC	CASSKWGPYGYTF	.	TRBV2	TRBJ1-2	.	13
TGTGCCAGCAGTTTTTCGGGGAGTGTCTACGAGCAGTACTTC	CASSFSGSVYEQYF	.	TRBV25-1	TRBJ2-7	.	14
TGTGCCAGCAGCCCGCCAAGGGGTAATGAAAAACTGTTTTTT	CASSPPRGNEKLFF	.	TRBV7-9	TRBJ1-4	many	14
TGCAGCGTCTACGGACAGGGGGGCGAGCAGTACTTC	CSVYGQGGEQYF	TRBD1	TRBV29-1	TRBJ2-7	.	12
TGTGCCAGCAGCTTCCCAGAACGGGAGGGCGTTGAGACCCAGTACTTC	CASSFPEREGVETQYF	TRBD2	TRBV7-2	TRBJ2-5	many	16
TGTGCCAGCAGTGAACACAGGGGGCCCCGGGACGAGCAGTACTTC	CASSEHRGPRDEQYF	TRBD1	TRBV10-3	TRBJ2-7	once	15
TGTGCCAGCAGCTCGGGACAGGGAGGAGGTAGCAATCAGCCCCAGCATTTT	CASSSGQGGGSNQPQHF	TRBD1	TRBV7-9	TRBJ1-5	few	17
TGTGCCAGTAGTAAGGACATCTCCTACGAGCAGTACTTC	CASSKDISYEQYF	.	TRBV19	TRBJ2-7	.	13
TGCAGCGTTGGATATACCTTAGGGCTAAGCGAGCAGTACTTC	CSVGYTLGLSEQYF	.	TRBV29-1	TRBJ2-7	.	14
TGTGCCAGCAGCACAAGACAGGGGGCTCTCACCGGGGAGCTGTTTTTT	CASSTRQGALTGELFF	TRBD1	TRBV7-9	TRBJ2-2	few	16
TGCAGTGCTCTCGGTGGGATTCAAGAGACCCAGTACTTC	CSALGGIQETQYF	.	TRBV20-1	TRBJ2-5	few	13
TGTGCCACCAGCAGAGGCCCCCGTGGGACAGCGCAAACTAGCACAGATACGCAGTATTTT	CATSRGPRGTAQTSTDTQYF	TRBD1	TRBV15	TRBJ2-3	.	20
TGTGCCAGCAGTGGACAGGAGGCGAATTCACCCCTCCACTTT	CASSGQEANSPLHF	TRBD1	TRBV12-3/TRBV12-4	TRBJ1-6	.	14
TGTGCCATCAGTTCCGGGACAGGGGGCTACGAGCAGTACTTC	CAISSGTGGYEQYF	TRBD1	TRBV10-3	TRBJ2-7	many	14
TGCGCCAGCAGCCAAGCCGTGAACTATGGCTACACCTTC	CASSQAVNYGYTF	.	TRBV9	TRBJ1-2	.	13
TGTGCCAGCAGCTTTCGACAGGACGAGCAGTACTTC	CASSFRQDEQYF	.	TRBV2	TRBJ2-7	many	12
TGTGCCAGCAGCGTAGCTACGTCTGGAACAAACGGGAACACTGAAGCTTTCTTT	CASSVATSGTNGNTEAFF	.	TRBV9	TRBJ1-1	.	18
TGTGCCAGCAGCCCAGGGGCAGGGGGCCAAGAGACCCAGTACTTC	CASSPGAGGQETQYF	TRBD1	TRBV12-3/TRBV12-4	TRBJ2-5	few	15